This T cell receptor (beta chain) is from a study of blood T cell repertoires in COVID-19. This CDR3 contains 12 residues. V was pared by 5 bases and J by 2 bases, with 4 bases between. Germline values: CDR1 KGHDR, CDR2 SFDVKD. All enrollees were roughly 18 to 95 years old and from 20 to 30 US areas. Clones were read by immunoSEQ multiplex PCR, and TCRdb kept only the in-frame ones, dropping some. The profile shows a few hundred thousand clones, 85% to 90% of them singletons. Specimen: PBMCs or T cells enriched from blood (not recorded which). The sequence derives from a woman younger than 30 in a cohort exposed to, infected with or recovered from COVID-19 (not recorded which). The chain recombines TRBV24-1 with TRBJ2-3; no clear D gene. The CDR3 reads CATSGYTDTQYF. For the CDR3, the DNA is TGTGCCACCAGTGGTTACACAGATACGCAGTATTTT.